This TCR beta chain was sequenced for a study of T cell repertoires in cytomegalovirus infection. About the research overall: The study used recently identified HLA-C-restricted and well-studied HLA-B-restricted CMV epitopes. Public TCR beta signatures indicated both CMV infection and matching HLA type.

Whole-study results and caveats: Carriers of CMV plus the relevant HLA were identified by cumulative public TCR beta family frequency. CMV-specific TCR beta clonotypes restricted by HLA-C were the ones dominating the ex vivo response.

The CDR3 has 13 residues. Per the germline V gene, CDR1 is MNHEY and CDR2 is SMNVEV (reference sequence). Trimming shortened V by 10 bases and J by 3 bases, and 13 bases separated the two germline ends. A note on this clonotype: Its antigen remains unidentified. A much larger clone sits a single nucleotide away, making a read error possible. As the CDR3 is not closed by the conserved phenylalanine or tryptophan, this likely results from a read error.

Via MiXCR, TCRdb re-called the reads, giving one row per CDR3 protein. The data hold 800,000 to 950,000 distinct CDR3 sequences, with over 25% observed a single time. The receptor's source is a human donor in good health (CMV status not recorded). Some clones in this sample may be carry-over from other donors' samples. This chain joins TRBV27 and TRBJ1-5, with D possibly matching TRBD1 (6 bases). Sequencing was performed on cultured CD8+ T cells from PBMCs, taken from culture after CMV antigen stimulation. The CDR3 region has the DNA TGTGCCACAGGGGACGGATTCAATCAGCCCCAGCATTCT. Translation: CATGDGFNQPQHS.